This TCR beta chain was identified in a study of blood T cell repertoires in COVID-19. For the study at large: Specimens from acute and convalescent COVID-19 originated in the United States, Italy and Spain. Sample material is recorded as cDNA or gDNA derived from T cells, B-cell-depleted T cells, or PBMCs.

This CDR3 region has 14 residues. Deletions cut 5 bases from V and 2 bases from J, with 9 bases between. Germline values: CDR1 LNHNV, CDR2 YYDKDF (reference sequence). Per the study methods: Amplification from reference gene primers served as the basis for estimated nucleated cell counts. Clones were sequenced by immunoSEQ multiplex PCR, and TCRdb holds only the in-frame ones, with some missing. The D gene and trimming were derived from the DNA, and the V and J assignments and clone size from that table. The sample carries approximately 39,000 clones, 87% recorded once. This clone was detected a few times.

The receptor's source is a man aged 45-65 years with active or convalescent COVID-19. The gene calls are TRBV15 and TRBJ1-4, with D perhaps TRBD1 (5 bases). Sequencing input: peripheral blood. DNA for the CDR3: TGTGCCACCAGCTCAGGGATCACTAATGAAAAACTGTTTTTT. This sequence encodes CATSSGITNEKLFF.